A selection of T cell receptor beta chains follows, all from one sample in a study of molecular identifiers for immune sequencing clone quantification. MiXCR, run by TCRdb on the PCR reads, gives a single entry per CDR3 protein. The profile shows hundreds of thousands of distinct CDR3 sequences, just under 20% of them singletons. Sequencing input: naive CD8+ T cells from blood, with Jurkat cell RNA spiked in. The source is a human donor in good health. Some libraries in this study had Jurkat cell RNA spiked in. The CDR3 runs from the conserved cysteine through the conserved F or W. Each record gives: CDR3 protein, CDR3 DNA, clone size, V gene, J gene, D gene. The D gene is left open where the match is weak. Clone size is not always given. Where it is, it says once, few, many or a class for expanded clones.

cdr3_aa: CASSVESVSGANVLTF; cdr3_nt: TGTGCCAGCAGCGTAGAGAGTGTCTCTGGGGCCAACGTCCTGACTTTC; clone_size: many; v_call: TRBV9; j_call: TRBJ2-6; d_call: NA
cdr3_aa: CASSWSSGSGYEQYF; cdr3_nt: TGTGCCAGCAGCTGGTCTAGCGGGAGCGGGTACGAGCAGTACTTC; clone_size: many; v_call: TRBV7-2; j_call: TRBJ2-7; d_call: TRBD2
cdr3_aa: CATSDFPSGSDKQFF; cdr3_nt: TGTGCCACCAGTGATTTCCCCAGCGGGAGCGATAAGCAGTTCTTC; clone_size: NA; v_call: TRBV24-1; j_call: TRBJ2-1; d_call: TRBD2
cdr3_aa: CASSLLAGGDTQYF; cdr3_nt: TGTGCCAGCAGCTTGCTAGCGGGAGGAGATACGCAGTATTTT; clone_size: many; v_call: TRBV13; j_call: TRBJ2-3; d_call: TRBD2
cdr3_aa: CASTPGTFNQPQHF; cdr3_nt: TGTGCCAGCACCCCCGGGACATTCAATCAGCCCCAGCATTTT; clone_size: NA; v_call: TRBV12-3/TRBV12-4; j_call: TRBJ1-5; d_call: NA
cdr3_aa: CASSLTQGGYNEQFF; cdr3_nt: TGTGCCAGCAGTTTGACACAGGGGGGGTACAATGAGCAGTTCTTC; clone_size: many; v_call: TRBV6-2/TRBV6-3; j_call: TRBJ2-1; d_call: NA
cdr3_aa: CASSPPGTGELFF; cdr3_nt: TGTGCCAGCAGTCCTCCGGGCACCGGGGAGCTGTTTTTT; clone_size: many; v_call: TRBV27; j_call: TRBJ2-2; d_call: NA
cdr3_aa: CASSEQSYTEAFF; cdr3_nt: TGTGCCAGCAGTGAACAGTCCTACACTGAAGCTTTCTTT; clone_size: many; v_call: TRBV2; j_call: TRBJ1-1; d_call: NA
cdr3_aa: CATSVGSTDTQYF; cdr3_nt: TGTGCCACCAGTGTGGGCAGCACAGATACGCAGTATTTT; clone_size: many; v_call: TRBV24-1; j_call: TRBJ2-3; d_call: NA
cdr3_aa: CASSQDTTGLNTEAFF; cdr3_nt: TGCGCCAGCAGCCAAGATACCACAGGTTTGAACACTGAAGCTTTCTTT; clone_size: many; v_call: TRBV4-3; j_call: TRBJ1-1; d_call: NA
cdr3_aa: CASSPISGAHTGELFF; cdr3_nt: TGTGCCAGCAGTCCTATTTCGGGGGCACACACCGGGGAGCTGTTTTTT; clone_size: NA; v_call: TRBV27; j_call: TRBJ2-2; d_call: NA
cdr3_aa: CASSLVETPQHF; cdr3_nt: TGTGCCAGCAGCTTAGTCGAGACGCCCCAGCATTTT; clone_size: many; v_call: TRBV7-9; j_call: TRBJ1-5; d_call: NA
cdr3_aa: CASSLLYREVLNYGYTF; cdr3_nt: TGTGCCAGCAGCTTGTTATACAGGGAGGTTCTTAACTATGGCTACACCTTC; clone_size: few; v_call: TRBV7-9; j_call: TRBJ1-2; d_call: NA
cdr3_aa: CASRPIVWTENTGELFF; cdr3_nt: TGTGCCAGCAGACCCATAGTCTGGACGGAGAACACCGGGGAGCTGTTTTTT; clone_size: NA; v_call: TRBV7-9; j_call: TRBJ2-2; d_call: NA
cdr3_aa: CASTQRGTDTQYF; cdr3_nt: TGTGCCAGCACCCAGAGGGGAACAGATACGCAGTATTTT; clone_size: NA; v_call: TRBV12-3/TRBV12-4; j_call: TRBJ2-3; d_call: NA
cdr3_aa: CATSPGQPSWVPLHF; cdr3_nt: TGTGCCACCTCACCCGGACAGCCTTCTTGGGTACCCCTCCACTTT; clone_size: few; v_call: TRBV19; j_call: TRBJ1-6; d_call: NA
cdr3_aa: CASSLGTANYGYTF; cdr3_nt: TGTGCCAGCAGCTTAGGGACAGCCAATTATGGCTACACCTTC; clone_size: many; v_call: TRBV7-9; j_call: TRBJ1-2; d_call: NA
cdr3_aa: CSAREGTGNYGYTF; cdr3_nt: TGCAGTGCTAGGGAGGGGACAGGGAACTATGGCTACACCTTC; clone_size: many; v_call: TRBV20-1; j_call: TRBJ1-2; d_call: TRBD1
cdr3_aa: CASRAEGLAGGQLGTETQYF; cdr3_nt: TGTGCCAGCAGGGCAGAGGGACTAGCGGGGGGCCAGCTTGGTACGGAGACCCAGTACTTC; clone_size: NA; v_call: TRBV6-2/TRBV6-3; j_call: TRBJ2-5; d_call: TRBD2
cdr3_aa: CASSVSSGIGYEQYF; cdr3_nt: TGTGCCAGCAGCGTCTCTAGCGGGATTGGTTACGAGCAGTACTTC; clone_size: many; v_call: TRBV7-9; j_call: TRBJ2-7; d_call: TRBD2
cdr3_aa: CASSDSPSGTDTQYF; cdr3_nt: TGTGCCAGCAGTGACTCCCCCAGCGGCACAGATACGCAGTATTTT; clone_size: many; v_call: TRBV6-4; j_call: TRBJ2-3; d_call: NA
cdr3_aa: CASSFGDTFTGELFF; cdr3_nt: TGTGCCAGTAGTTTTGGAGACACTTTTACCGGGGAGCTGTTTTTT; clone_size: few; v_call: TRBV19; j_call: TRBJ2-2; d_call: NA
cdr3_aa: CASRMTGSEEKLFF; cdr3_nt: TGTGCCAGCAGGATGACAGGGAGTGAGGAAAAACTGTTTTTT; clone_size: many; v_call: TRBV12-3/TRBV12-4; j_call: TRBJ1-4; d_call: TRBD1
cdr3_aa: CASGQDATGSPVRNEQFF; cdr3_nt: TGTGCCAGCGGCCAAGACGCGACCGGCTCCCCCGTTCGCAATGAGCAGTTCTTC; clone_size: NA; v_call: TRBV3-1; j_call: TRBJ2-1; d_call: NA
cdr3_aa: CSVRASGRNEQFF; cdr3_nt: TGCAGCGTTCGGGCTAGCGGGAGGAATGAGCAGTTCTTC; clone_size: NA; v_call: TRBV29-1; j_call: TRBJ2-1; d_call: TRBD2
cdr3_aa: CASSQDLLGDTEAFF; cdr3_nt: TGTGCCAGCAGCCAAGATCTCTTGGGGGACACTGAAGCTTTCTTT; clone_size: many; v_call: TRBV3-1; j_call: TRBJ1-1; d_call: NA
cdr3_aa: CSVEDLDTAADTQYF; cdr3_nt: TGCAGCGTTGAAGATCTAGACACGGCGGCAGATACGCAGTATTTT; clone_size: many; v_call: TRBV29-1; j_call: TRBJ2-3; d_call: NA
cdr3_aa: CASSPTGTEYNEQFF; cdr3_nt: TGTGCCAGCAGCCCAACCGGGACTGAATACAATGAGCAGTTCTTC; clone_size: NA; v_call: TRBV7-9; j_call: TRBJ2-1; d_call: NA
cdr3_aa: CASSFRTGQLYEQYF; cdr3_nt: TGTGCCAGCAGCTTTAGGACAGGACAACTCTACGAGCAGTACTTC; clone_size: NA; v_call: TRBV5-5; j_call: TRBJ2-7; d_call: TRBD1
cdr3_aa: CAWRPLTRYEQYF; cdr3_nt: TGTGCCTGGAGGCCCTTAACACGCTACGAGCAGTACTTC; clone_size: many; v_call: TRBV30; j_call: TRBJ2-7; d_call: NA
cdr3_aa: CASSLFESGQFTDTQYF; cdr3_nt: TGTGCCAGCAGTCTCTTCGAGTCCGGACAGTTCACAGATACGCAGTATTTT; clone_size: many; v_call: TRBV28; j_call: TRBJ2-3; d_call: NA
cdr3_aa: CSAPPFGPGHGENEQYF; cdr3_nt: TGCAGTGCTCCGCCCTTTGGGCCGGGACATGGGGAGAACGAGCAGTACTTC; clone_size: many; v_call: TRBV20-1; j_call: TRBJ2-7; d_call: NA
cdr3_aa: CASSGQLADRDIQYF; cdr3_nt: TGTGCCAGCAGTGGGCAACTAGCGGATAGGGACATTCAGTACTTC; clone_size: many; v_call: TRBV6-1; j_call: TRBJ2-4; d_call: TRBD2
cdr3_aa: CAWGVRQMSTETFF; cdr3_nt: TGTGCCTGGGGGGTACGGCAAATGAGTACTGAAACTTTCTTT; clone_size: NA; v_call: TRBV30; j_call: TRBJ1-1; d_call: NA
cdr3_aa: CASSHIAGDTDTQYF; cdr3_nt: TGCGCCAGCAGCCATATAGCGGGGGACACAGATACGCAGTATTTT; clone_size: many; v_call: TRBV4-1; j_call: TRBJ2-3; d_call: TRBD2
cdr3_aa: CSARDRDTFIYEQYF; cdr3_nt: TGCAGTGCTAGAGACCGCGACACGTTTATCTACGAGCAGTACTTC; clone_size: NA; v_call: TRBV20-1; j_call: TRBJ2-7; d_call: NA
cdr3_aa: CASGAFPDRNTEAFF; cdr3_nt: TGTGCCAGCGGGGCCTTTCCCGACCGGAACACTGAAGCTTTCTTT; clone_size: many; v_call: TRBV7-9; j_call: TRBJ1-1; d_call: NA
cdr3_aa: CASSSRLEYYEQYF; cdr3_nt: TGTGCCAGCAGTTCCCGACTAGAATACTACGAGCAGTACTTC; clone_size: many; v_call: TRBV27; j_call: TRBJ2-7; d_call: NA
cdr3_aa: CATSRDLNPVPGTRNEQYF; cdr3_nt: TGTGCCACCAGCAGAGATCTAAACCCGGTGCCCGGTACGAGGAACGAGCAGTACTTC; clone_size: many; v_call: TRBV15; j_call: TRBJ2-7; d_call: NA
cdr3_aa: CASSFWDRAYEQYF; cdr3_nt: TGTGCCAGCAGCTTTTGGGACAGAGCCTACGAGCAGTACTTC; clone_size: many; v_call: TRBV7-2; j_call: TRBJ2-7; d_call: TRBD1
cdr3_aa: CASSYGPGVISQPQHF; cdr3_nt: TGTGCCAGCAGTTACGGGCCGGGGGTAATTAGTCAGCCCCAGCATTTT; clone_size: NA; v_call: TRBV6-6; j_call: TRBJ1-5; d_call: NA
cdr3_aa: CSVDLLAGLMDDTQYF; cdr3_nt: TGCAGCGTTGACTTATTAGCGGGGCTGATGGATGATACGCAGTATTTT; clone_size: many; v_call: TRBV29-1; j_call: TRBJ2-3; d_call: TRBD2
cdr3_aa: CASSLRGQGRWELFF; cdr3_nt: TGTGCCAGCAGTTTGAGAGGGCAGGGGAGGTGGGAGCTGTTTTTT; clone_size: NA; v_call: TRBV27; j_call: TRBJ2-2; d_call: NA
cdr3_aa: CASSFVFQKRGQETQYF; cdr3_nt: TGTGCCAGCAGTTTTGTCTTCCAAAAGAGAGGGCAAGAGACCCAGTACTTC; clone_size: NA; v_call: TRBV28; j_call: TRBJ2-5; d_call: NA
cdr3_aa: CASSFDRAEYF; cdr3_nt: TGTGCCAGCAGCTTCGACAGGGCTGAGTACTTC; clone_size: many; v_call: TRBV6-6; j_call: TRBJ2-7; d_call: TRBD1
cdr3_aa: CATSDPGAGETQYF; cdr3_nt: TGTGCCACCAGTGATCCAGGGGCTGGAGAGACCCAGTACTTC; clone_size: many; v_call: TRBV24-1; j_call: TRBJ2-5; d_call: NA
cdr3_aa: CASSPILQETQYF; cdr3_nt: TGTGCCAGCAGTCCTATTTTACAAGAGACCCAGTACTTC; clone_size: few; v_call: TRBV5-8; j_call: TRBJ2-5; d_call: NA
cdr3_aa: CASSSGTAGTNEKLFF; cdr3_nt: TGTGCCAGCAGTTCGGGGACGGCCGGGACTAATGAAAAACTGTTTTTT; clone_size: many; v_call: TRBV27; j_call: TRBJ1-4; d_call: NA
cdr3_aa: CASSMLSRIAYEQYF; cdr3_nt: TGTGCCAGTAGTATGCTGAGTCGGATCGCCTACGAGCAGTACTTC; clone_size: many; v_call: TRBV19; j_call: TRBJ2-7; d_call: NA
cdr3_aa: CASSFDRDYQPQHF; cdr3_nt: TGTGCCAGCAGCTTCGACAGGGATTATCAGCCCCAGCATTTT; clone_size: few; v_call: TRBV2; j_call: TRBJ1-5; d_call: TRBD1
cdr3_aa: CASSLARGQLQETQYF; cdr3_nt: TGTGCCAGCAGTTTAGCCCGAGGACAGCTCCAAGAGACCCAGTACTTC; clone_size: many; v_call: TRBV12-3/TRBV12-4; j_call: TRBJ2-5; d_call: NA